Here is one T cell receptor (beta chain) with its context. The data were taken from a study of blood T cell repertoires in COVID-19. Study summary: COVID-19 samples collected from the United States, Italy and Spain covered acute and convalescent phases. From T cells, B-cell-depleted T cells, or PBMCs came the material, which was cDNA or gDNA.

In the study's own analysis: Reference gene primer amplification gave estimated nucleated cell counts. The assay was immunoSEQ multiplex PCR, and TCRdb's table has in-frame clones only and misses some. V and J calls and clone size follow that table, whereas D and trimming were derived from the DNA. The sample includes 30,000 to 35,000 clones, around nine tenths seen only once; the top ten take over 9.5%. Germline-derived CDR1 and CDR2 are MNHNY and SVGAGI (reference sequence). CDR3 length: 14 amino acids. Germline trimming cut 11 bases from V and 2 bases from J; bases unmatched to any gene: 8. The sequence was obtained from a human donor in a cohort sampled during active COVID-19. Sequencing was carried out using peripheral blood. The gene calls are TRBV6-6 and TRBJ2-2, with 7 bases identical to TRBD1. The DNA for the CDR3 is TGTGCCTTGGGGACAGCCCTAAACACCGGGGAGCTGTTTTTT. Translated, it gives CALGTALNTGELFF.